A selection of T cell receptor beta chains follows, all from one sample in a study of CD8 T cells in Susac syndrome. TCRdb independently ran MiXCR on the immunoSEQ multiplex PCR reads; one entry per CDR3 protein. This table holds more than 95,000 distinct CDR3 sequences, 93% found once. What was sequenced was CD4+ T cells from PBMCs. These receptors all stem from a human donor with multiple sclerosis. The conserved cysteine and the conserved F or W are not part of the CDR3 here. Fields, in order: V gene, D gene, J gene, CDR3 protein. A D gene is named only where the DNA matches it firmly.

TRBV5-1	-	TRBJ2-7	ASSLQVETYEQY
TRBV29-1	TRBD1	TRBJ2-3	SVDRGQGSTDTQY
TRBV30	-	TRBJ1-5	AWSVVGRPNQPQH
TRBV20-1	-	TRBJ1-2	SAYIGSVGDGYT
TRBV3-1	-	TRBJ1-1	ASSQATNTEAF
TRBV5-1	-	TRBJ2-7	ASSSSGLIGAQGEQY
TRBV30	-	TRBJ1-5	AGGVNQPQH
TRBV3-1	-	TRBJ2-6	ASSRGGAGANILT
TRBV7-8	TRBD1	TRBJ2-2	ASSLTGGDLGTGELF
TRBV28	TRBD2	TRBJ2-5	ASSPTGTTVLKTQY
TRBV7-2	-	TRBJ1-1	ASSLGGSETEAF
TRBV20-1	TRBD2	TRBJ2-3	SAGPVGGLAAIDTQY
TRBV10-3	-	TRBJ1-6	AIRAGDSPLH
TRBV20-1	TRBD2	TRBJ2-1	SARPYSGGPSNEQF
TRBV5-1	-	TRBJ1-2	ASSLGRLEGYT
TRBV2	TRBD2	TRBJ2-1	ASTLQSSGAYNEQF
TRBV12-3/TRBV12-4	-	TRBJ2-1	ASSLFIGAGKYNEQF
TRBV7-2	-	TRBJ2-4	ASSPSGTVAKNIQY
TRBV6-6	-	TRBJ2-7	ASSYHGVTYEQY
TRBV4-2	TRBD1	TRBJ1-2	ASSQVRDRERGYT
TRBV4-1	TRBD1	TRBJ1-2	ASSQGSGGHNYGYT
TRBV13	TRBD1	TRBJ2-1	ASSLWTGGRNEQF
TRBV28	TRBD1	TRBJ1-4	ASSKSGTGNEKLF
TRBV18	TRBD2	TRBJ2-3	ASSFGGAGTDTQY
TRBV3-1	-	TRBJ2-5	ASSQGRGPGAKETQY
TRBV5-1	-	TRBJ2-7	ASSSHPSYEQY
TRBV9	TRBD2	TRBJ2-5	ASSTSLAVQETQY
TRBV29-1	TRBD2	TRBJ2-3	SVVVAGGKGTQY
TRBV7-2	-	TRBJ1-5	ASSSGLVRQPQH
TRBV2	-	TRBJ1-3	ASSGQSSGNTIY
TRBV12-3/TRBV12-4	TRBD1	TRBJ1-1	ASSLLQGGTEAF
TRBV20-1	-	TRBJ1-4	SAAGPEKLF
TRBV27	-	TRBJ2-7	ASGKGITYEQY
TRBV7-8	-	TRBJ2-7	ASSLPRSQGSEQY
TRBV7-8	-	TRBJ2-2	ASSERGGFTGELF
TRBV9	-	TRBJ2-1	ASSAREGSYNEQF
TRBV28	-	TRBJ1-2	ASSLQGWVYGYT
TRBV21-1	-	TRBJ2-7	ATRRVLSMEQY
TRBV30	TRBD2	TRBJ2-2	AWRGGRTVNTGELF
TRBV28	TRBD1	TRBJ2-5	ASRPRWTGIGETQY
TRBV6-1	-	TRBJ2-6	ASSELATGANVLT
TRBV4-3	-	TRBJ1-1	ASSRQQGTEVF
TRBV6-5	-	TRBJ1-1	ASNYGQGRTEAF
TRBV6-6	-	TRBJ1-2	AIQMPGTAHGYT
TRBV12-3/TRBV12-4	-	TRBJ1-5	ASNLDYQPQH
TRBV30	-	TRBJ1-4	AWRQGPTNEKLF
TRBV4-2	-	TRBJ2-7	ASSQERGHEQY
TRBV30	-	TRBJ2-3	AWSNTDTQY
TRBV7-9	-	TRBJ1-1	ASSLSSMNTEAF
TRBV4-1	-	TRBJ2-2	ASSQVMGGGAGELF
TRBV2	-	TRBJ1-1	ASTWSDGTEAF
TRBV3-1	TRBD2	TRBJ2-2	ASRRTSGASANTGELF
TRBV20-1	TRBD1	TRBJ1-2	SPRGQNYGYT